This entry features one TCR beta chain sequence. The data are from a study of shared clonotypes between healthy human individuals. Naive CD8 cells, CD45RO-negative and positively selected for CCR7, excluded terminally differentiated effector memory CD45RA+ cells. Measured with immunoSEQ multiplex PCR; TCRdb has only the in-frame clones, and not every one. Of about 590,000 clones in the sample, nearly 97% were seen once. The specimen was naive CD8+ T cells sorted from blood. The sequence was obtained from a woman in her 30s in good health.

CDR3 bases: TGTGCCAGCAGTACCGGTATAGCGGAGGGAGCCTACGAGCAGTACTTC. Amino acid sequence: CASSTGIAEGAYEQYF. The chain is built from TRBV2 and TRBJ2-7; possibly TRBD2 for D (6 bases). There are 16 residues in the CDR3. Trimming pared 5 bases from V and 2 bases from J, leaving 19 bases between. Germline V lookup: CDR1 SNHLY, CDR2 FYNNEI. The whole variable domain, remainder taken from reference TRBV2 and TRBJ2-7, is EPEVTQTPSHQVTQMGQEVILRCVPISNHLYFYWYRQILGQKVEFLVSFYNNEISEKSEIFDDQFSVERPDGSNFTLKIRSTKLEDSAMYFCASSTGIAEGAYEQYFGPGTRLTVT.